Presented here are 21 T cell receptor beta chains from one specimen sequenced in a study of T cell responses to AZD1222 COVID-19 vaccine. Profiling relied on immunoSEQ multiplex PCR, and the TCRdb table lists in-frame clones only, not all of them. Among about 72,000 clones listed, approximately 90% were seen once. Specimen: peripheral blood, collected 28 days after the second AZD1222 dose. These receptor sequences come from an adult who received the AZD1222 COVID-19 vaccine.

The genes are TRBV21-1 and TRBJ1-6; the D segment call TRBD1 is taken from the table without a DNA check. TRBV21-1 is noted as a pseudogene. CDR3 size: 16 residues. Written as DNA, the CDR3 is TGTGCCAGCAGCAAAAGGACGGACAGGGCAGAGTCACCCCTCCACTTT. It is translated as CASSKRTDRAESPLHF.

The CDR3 region is CAISESGTGELFF. As DNA, the CDR3 is TGTGCCATCAGTGAGTCGGGGACCGGGGAGCTGTTTTTT. The J gene is TRBJ2-2, the V gene TRBV10-3, with D uncertain. The CDR3 runs to 13 residues. V was clipped by 0 bases and J by 5 bases, with 4 bases between them. Germline V gene sequence: CDR1 ENHRY, CDR2 SYGVKD.

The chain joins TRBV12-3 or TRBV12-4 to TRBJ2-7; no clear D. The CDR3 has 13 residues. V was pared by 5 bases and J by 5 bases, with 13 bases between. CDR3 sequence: CASSANVAHEQYF. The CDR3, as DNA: TGTGCCAGCAGTGCCAACGTGGCCCACGAGCAGTACTTC.

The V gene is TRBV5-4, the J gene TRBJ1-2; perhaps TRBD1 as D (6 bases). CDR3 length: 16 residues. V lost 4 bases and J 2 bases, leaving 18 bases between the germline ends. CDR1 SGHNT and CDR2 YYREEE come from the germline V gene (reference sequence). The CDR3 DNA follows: TGTGCCAGCAGCCCGGGGACCGACAGGATCAACTATGGCTACACCTTC. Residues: CASSPGTDRINYGYTF. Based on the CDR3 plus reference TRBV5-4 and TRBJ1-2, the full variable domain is ETGVTQSPTHLIKTRGQQVTLRCSSQSGHNTVSWYQQALGQGPQFIFQYYREEENGRGNFPPRFSGLQFPNYSSELNVNALELDDSALYLCASSPGTDRINYGYTFGSGTRLTVV.

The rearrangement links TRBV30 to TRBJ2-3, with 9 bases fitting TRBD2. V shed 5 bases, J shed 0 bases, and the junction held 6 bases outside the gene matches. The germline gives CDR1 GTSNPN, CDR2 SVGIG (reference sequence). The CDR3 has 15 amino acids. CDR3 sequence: CAWLGGTSSTDTQYF. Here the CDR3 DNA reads TGTGCCTGGTTGGGGGGGACTAGCAGCACAGATACGCAGTATTTT.

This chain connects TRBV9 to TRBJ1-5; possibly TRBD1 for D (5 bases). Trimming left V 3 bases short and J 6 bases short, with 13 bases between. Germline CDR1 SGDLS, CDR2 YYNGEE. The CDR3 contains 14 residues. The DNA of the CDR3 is TGTGCCAGCAGCGCCGGAGCAGGGTTTCAGCCCCAGCATTTT. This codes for CASSAGAGFQPQHF.

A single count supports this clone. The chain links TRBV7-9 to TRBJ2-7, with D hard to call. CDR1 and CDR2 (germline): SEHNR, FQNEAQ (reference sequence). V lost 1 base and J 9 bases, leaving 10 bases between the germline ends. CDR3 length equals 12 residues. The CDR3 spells CASSLEIQVQYF. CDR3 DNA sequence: TGTGCCAGCAGCTTAGAGATCCAGGTGCAGTACTTC.

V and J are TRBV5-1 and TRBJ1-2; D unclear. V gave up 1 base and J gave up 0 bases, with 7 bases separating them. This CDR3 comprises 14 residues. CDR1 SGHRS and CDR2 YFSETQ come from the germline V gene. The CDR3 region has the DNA TGCGCCAGCAGCTTGACTGCGGCTAACTATGGCTACACCTTC. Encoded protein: CASSLTAANYGYTF.

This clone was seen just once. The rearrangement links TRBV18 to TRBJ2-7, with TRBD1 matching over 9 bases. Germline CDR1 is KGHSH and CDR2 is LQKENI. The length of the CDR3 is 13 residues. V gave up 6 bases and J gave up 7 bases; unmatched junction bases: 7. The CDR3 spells CASSPGTGWEQYF. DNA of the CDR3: TGTGCCAGCTCTCCCGGGACAGGGTGGGAGCAGTACTTC.

The CDR3 is CASSPSSGLPYEQYF. In DNA, the CDR3 is TGTGCCAGCAGTCCCTCGTCGGGACTCCCCTACGAGCAGTACTTC. The chain combines TRBV6-5 with TRBJ2-5, with a possible D match to TRBD2 (6 bases). The J call is uncertain, as TRBJ2-7 better fits the DNA end. Germline V gene sequence: CDR1 MNHEY, CDR2 SVGAGI. This CDR3 has 15 residues.

The CDR3 loop is CASSKPGTRAFSSGELFF. Here the CDR3 DNA reads TGTGCCAGCAGTAAGCCCGGGACTAGGGCCTTTTCGTCCGGGGAGCTGTTTTTT. This chain uses TRBV25-1 with TRBJ2-2; 8 nucleotides match TRBD2. After removal of 5 bases from V and 6 bases from J, the junction contained 17 bases not matched to a gene. The CDR3 consists of 18 residues. Germline V gene sequence: CDR1 MGHDK, CDR2 SYGVNS.

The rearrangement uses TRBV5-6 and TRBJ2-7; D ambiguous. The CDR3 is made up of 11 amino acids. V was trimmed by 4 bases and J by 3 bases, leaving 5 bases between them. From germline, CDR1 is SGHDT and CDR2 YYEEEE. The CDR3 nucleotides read TGTGCCAGCAGCGGAATCTACGAGCAGTACTTC. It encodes CASSGIYEQYF. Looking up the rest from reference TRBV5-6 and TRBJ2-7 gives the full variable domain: DAGVTQSPTHLIKTRGQQVTLRCSPKSGHDTVSWYQQALGQGPQFIFQYYEEEERQRGNFPDRFSGHQFPNYSSELNVNALLLGDSALYLCASSGIYEQYFGPGTRLTVT.

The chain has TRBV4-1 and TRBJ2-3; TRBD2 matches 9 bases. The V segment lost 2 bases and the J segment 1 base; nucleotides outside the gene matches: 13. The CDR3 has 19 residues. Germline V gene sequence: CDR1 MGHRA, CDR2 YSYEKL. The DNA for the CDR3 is TGCGCCAGCAGCCAACTAGCGGGACCTACAAGGCGGGGCACAGATACGCAGTATTTT. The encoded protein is CASSQLAGPTRRGTDTQYF.

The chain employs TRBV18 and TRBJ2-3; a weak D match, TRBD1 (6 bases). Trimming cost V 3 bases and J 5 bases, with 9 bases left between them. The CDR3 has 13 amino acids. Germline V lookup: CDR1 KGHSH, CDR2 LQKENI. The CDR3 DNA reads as TGTGCCAGCTCACCGCCAGGGGAAGATACGCAGTATTTT. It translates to CASSPPGEDTQYF. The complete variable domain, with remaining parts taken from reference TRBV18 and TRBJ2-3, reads NAGVMQNPRHLVRRRGQEARLRCSPMKGHSHVYWYRQLPEEGLKFMVYLQKENIIDESGMPKERFSAEFPKEGPSILRIQQVVRGDSAAYFCASSPPGEDTQYFGPGTRLTVL.

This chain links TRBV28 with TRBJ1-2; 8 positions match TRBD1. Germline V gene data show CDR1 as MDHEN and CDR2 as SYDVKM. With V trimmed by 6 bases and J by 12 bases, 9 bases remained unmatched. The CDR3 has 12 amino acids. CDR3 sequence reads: CASRGSDRENTF. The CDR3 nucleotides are TGTGCCAGCAGGGGGTCGGACAGGGAGAACACCTTC.

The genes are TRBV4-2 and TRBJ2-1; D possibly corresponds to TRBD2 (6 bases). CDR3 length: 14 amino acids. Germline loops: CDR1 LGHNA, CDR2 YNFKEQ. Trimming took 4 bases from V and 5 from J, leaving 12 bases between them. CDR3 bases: TGTGCCAGCAGCCCCCGGACTATTCACAATGAGCAGTTCTTC. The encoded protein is CASSPRTIHNEQFF.

DNA for the CDR3: TGTGCCAGCAGCTTAAGGGACAGGGTGTACGAGCAGTACTTC. The encoded protein is CASSLRDRVYEQYF. This chain uses TRBV5-6 with TRBJ2-7; TRBD1 agrees at 9 bases. This CDR3 region has 14 residues. Looked up from germline, CDR1 is SGHDT and CDR2 is YYEEEE. V trimming: 2 bases; J trimming: 4 bases; junction bases outside the gene matches: 4.

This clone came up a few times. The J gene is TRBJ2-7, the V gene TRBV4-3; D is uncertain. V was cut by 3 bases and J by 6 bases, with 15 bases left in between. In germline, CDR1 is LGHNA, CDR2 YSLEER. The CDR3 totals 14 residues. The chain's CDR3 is CASSHGLGFVEQYF. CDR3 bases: TGCGCCAGCAGCCACGGCCTGGGTTTCGTCGAGCAGTACTTC.

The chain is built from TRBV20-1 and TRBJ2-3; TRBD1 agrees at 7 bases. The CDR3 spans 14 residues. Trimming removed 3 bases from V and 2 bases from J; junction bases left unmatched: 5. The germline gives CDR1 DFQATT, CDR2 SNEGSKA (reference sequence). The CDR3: CSASQTGNTDTQYF. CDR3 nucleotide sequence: TGCAGTGCTAGTCAGACAGGGAACACAGATACGCAGTATTTT.

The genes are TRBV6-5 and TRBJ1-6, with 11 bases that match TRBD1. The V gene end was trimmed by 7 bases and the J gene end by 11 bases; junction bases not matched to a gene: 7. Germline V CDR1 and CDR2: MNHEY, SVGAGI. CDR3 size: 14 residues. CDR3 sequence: CASTPGQGVTPLHF. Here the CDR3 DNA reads TGTGCCAGCACCCCGGGACAGGGGGTAACACCCCTCCACTTT.

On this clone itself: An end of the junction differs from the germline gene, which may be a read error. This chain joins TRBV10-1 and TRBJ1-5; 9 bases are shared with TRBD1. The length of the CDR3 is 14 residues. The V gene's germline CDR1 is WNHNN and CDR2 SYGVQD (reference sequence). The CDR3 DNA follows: TGCCCCAGCAGTCCACAGGGGGCAAGTCAGCCCCAGCATTTT. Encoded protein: CPSSPQGASQPQHF.